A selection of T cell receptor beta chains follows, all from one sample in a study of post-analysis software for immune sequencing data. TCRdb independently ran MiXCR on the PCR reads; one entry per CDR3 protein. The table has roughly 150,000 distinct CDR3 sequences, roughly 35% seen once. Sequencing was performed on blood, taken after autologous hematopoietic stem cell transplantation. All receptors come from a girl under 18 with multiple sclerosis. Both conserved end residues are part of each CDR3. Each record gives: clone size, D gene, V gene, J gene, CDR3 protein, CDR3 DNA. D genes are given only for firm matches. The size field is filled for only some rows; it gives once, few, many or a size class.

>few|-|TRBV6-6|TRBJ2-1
CASSYVHDEQFF
TGTGCCAGCAGTTACGTTCACGATGAGCAGTTCTTC
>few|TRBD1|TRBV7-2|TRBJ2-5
CASSPGGIQETQYF
TGTGCCAGCAGCCCAGGGGGAATCCAAGAGACCCAGTACTTC
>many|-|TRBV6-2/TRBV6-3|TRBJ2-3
CASSYSTGIDTQYF
TGTGCCAGCAGTTACTCGACCGGGATAGATACGCAGTATTTT
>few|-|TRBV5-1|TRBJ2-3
CASSLGGQHTDTQYF
TGCGCCAGCAGCTTGGGCGGACAGCACACAGATACGCAGTATTTT
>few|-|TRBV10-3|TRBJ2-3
CAISEDRRQYF
TGTGCCATCAGTGAGGACAGAAGGCAGTATTTT
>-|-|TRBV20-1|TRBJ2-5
CSAERGASAETQYF
TGCAGTGCAGAACGGGGGGCATCAGCCGAGACCCAGTACTTC
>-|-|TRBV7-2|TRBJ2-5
CASSSRRSGETQYF
TGTGCCAGCAGCTCCAGGAGGAGTGGGGAGACCCAGTACTTC
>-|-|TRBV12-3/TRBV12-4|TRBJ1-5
CASSLVAASNQPQHF
TGTGCCAGCAGTTTAGTGGCAGCGAGCAATCAGCCCCAGCATTTT
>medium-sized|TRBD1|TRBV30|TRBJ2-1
CAWRDRSEQFF
TGTGCCTGGAGGGACAGGAGTGAGCAGTTCTTC
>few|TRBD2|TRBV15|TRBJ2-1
CATSRLGLAVDEQFF
TGTGCCACCAGCAGACTGGGACTAGCTGTGGATGAGCAGTTCTTC
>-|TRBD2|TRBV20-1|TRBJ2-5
CSARETPFGGTSGSRGETQYF
TGCAGTGCTAGAGAGACCCCCTTTGGGGGGACTAGCGGGAGTCGCGGCGAGACCCAGTACTTC
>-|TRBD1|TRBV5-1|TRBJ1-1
CASTLRGGLNTEAFF
TGCGCCAGCACCCTCAGGGGGGGGTTGAACACTGAAGCTTTCTTT
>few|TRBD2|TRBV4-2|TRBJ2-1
CASSPTVGGSSYNEQFF
TGTGCCAGCAGCCCGACCGTTGGCGGGAGCTCCTACAATGAGCAGTTCTTC
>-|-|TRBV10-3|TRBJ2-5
CAISEPTGLFQETQYF
TGTGCCATCAGTGAGCCCACTGGACTGTTTCAAGAGACCCAGTACTTC
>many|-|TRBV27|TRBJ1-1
CASSLSLGVSIGTEAFF
TGTGCCAGCAGTTTATCCCTAGGGGTCTCCATTGGCACTGAAGCTTTCTTT
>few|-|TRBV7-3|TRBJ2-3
CASSLKPWDTQYF
TGTGCCAGCAGCTTAAAACCCTGGGATACGCAGTATTTT
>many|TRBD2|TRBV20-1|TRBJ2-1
CSAGTSGVSSYNEQFF
TGCAGTGCTGGCACTAGCGGGGTTAGCTCCTACAATGAGCAGTTCTTC
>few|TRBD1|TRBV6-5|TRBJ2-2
CASSIRGTALTGELFF
TGTGCCAGCAGCATAAGGGGGACAGCCCTCACCGGGGAGCTGTTTTTT
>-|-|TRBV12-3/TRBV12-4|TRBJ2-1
CASSFSDEQFF
TGTGCCAGCAGTTTCTCCGATGAGCAGTTCTTC
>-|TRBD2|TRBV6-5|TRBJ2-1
CASSYSGGRMGEQFF
TGTGCCAGCAGTTACTCGGGCGGGAGGATGGGTGAGCAGTTCTTC
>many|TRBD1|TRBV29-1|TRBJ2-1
CGGGTGDYNEQFF
TGCGGAGGCGGGACAGGGGACTACAATGAGCAGTTCTTC
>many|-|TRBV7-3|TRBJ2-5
CASSLQISQETQYF
TGTGCCAGCAGCCTACAGATATCCCAAGAGACCCAGTACTTC
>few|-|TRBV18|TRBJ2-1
CASSPNRQGPYNEQFF
TGTGCCAGCTCACCGAACAGGCAGGGACCCTACAATGAGCAGTTCTTC
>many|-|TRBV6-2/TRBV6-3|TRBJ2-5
CASSYSTLVEYF
TGTGCCAGCAGTTACTCGACCTTGGTGGAGTACTTC
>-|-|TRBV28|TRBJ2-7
CASSFRTLASDYEQYF
TGTGCCAGCAGTTTCCGAACCCTGGCTAGCGATTACGAGCAGTACTTC
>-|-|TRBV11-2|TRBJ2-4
CASSLGWLTYF
TGTGCCAGCAGCTTAGGCTGGCTTACGTACTTC
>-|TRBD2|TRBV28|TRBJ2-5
CASSLGGRAETQYF
TGTGCCAGCAGTTTAGGCGGGAGGGCAGAGACCCAGTACTTC
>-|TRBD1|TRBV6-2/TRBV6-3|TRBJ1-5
CASDRGWQPQHF
TGTGCCAGCGACAGGGGATGGCAGCCCCAGCATTTT
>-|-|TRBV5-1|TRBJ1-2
CASSPRLGNSNYGYTF
TGCGCCAGCAGCCCCCGGTTAGGGAATTCTAACTATGGCTACACCTTC
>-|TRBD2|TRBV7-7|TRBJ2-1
CASSPGLAEKTQFF
TGTGCCAGCAGCCCCGGACTAGCGGAAAAGACCCAGTTCTTC
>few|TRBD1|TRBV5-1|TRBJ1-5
CASLEQGKEGNQPQHF
TGCGCCAGCCTCGAACAGGGGAAAGAGGGCAATCAGCCCCAGCATTTT
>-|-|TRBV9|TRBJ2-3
CASSVGPSRTDTQYF
TGTGCCAGCAGCGTAGGACCATCCCGCACAGATACGCAGTATTTT
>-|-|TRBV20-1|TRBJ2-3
CSASRALLGDTQYF
TGCAGTGCTAGTCGGGCCCTTCTGGGAGATACGCAGTATTTT
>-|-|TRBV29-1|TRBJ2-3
CSVAQGTDTQYF
TGCAGCGTTGCCCAGGGTACAGATACGCAGTATTTT
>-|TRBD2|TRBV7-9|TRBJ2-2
CASSMPGAGDGTGELFF
TGTGCCAGCAGCATGCCCGGCGCGGGAGATGGCACCGGGGAGCTGTTTTTT
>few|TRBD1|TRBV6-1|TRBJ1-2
CASSADRVGRYGYTF
TGTGCCAGCAGTGCAGACAGGGTGGGCCGCTATGGCTACACCTTC
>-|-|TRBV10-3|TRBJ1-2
CAISAPGPEGYGYTF
TGTGCCATCAGTGCCCCGGGGCCCGAGGGCTATGGCTACACCTTC
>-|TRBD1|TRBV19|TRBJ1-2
CASGWTGGGNGYTF
TGTGCCAGCGGCTGGACAGGGGGCGGTAATGGCTACACCTTC
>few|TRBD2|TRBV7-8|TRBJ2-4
CASSLATSPGNIQYF
TGTGCCAGCAGCTTAGCGACTAGCCCCGGAAACATTCAGTACTTC
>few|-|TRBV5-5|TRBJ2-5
CASFRNHQETQYF
TGTGCCAGCTTCCGTAACCACCAAGAGACCCAGTACTTC
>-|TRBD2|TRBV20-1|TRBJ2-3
CSARPRLAGGTDTQYF
TGCAGTGCTAGACCTAGACTAGCGGGAGGCACAGATACGCAGTATTTT
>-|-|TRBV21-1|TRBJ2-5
CASSKNKPPEAGERETQYF
TGTGCCAGCAGCAAAAATAAGCCCCCAGAGGCGGGAGAAAGAGAGACCCAGTACTTC
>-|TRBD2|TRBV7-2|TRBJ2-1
CASSSRSLAAAYNEQFF
TGTGCCAGCAGCTCAAGGTCCCTAGCGGCGGCCTACAATGAGCAGTTCTTC
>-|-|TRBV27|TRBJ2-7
CASSLSVWAPQYF
TGTGCCAGCAGTTTATCAGTCTGGGCACCGCAGTACTTC
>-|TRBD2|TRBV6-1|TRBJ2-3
CASSETSWRMSSTDTQYF
TGTGCCAGCAGTGAGACTAGCTGGAGGATGTCTAGCACAGATACGCAGTATTTT
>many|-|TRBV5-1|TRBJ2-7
CASKREQSSYEQYF
TGCGCCAGCAAAAGGGAACAAAGCTCCTACGAGCAGTACTTC
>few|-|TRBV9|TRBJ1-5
CASSAPNSNQPQHF
TGTGCCAGCAGCGCCCCAAATAGCAATCAGCCCCAGCATTTT
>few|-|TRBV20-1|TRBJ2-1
CSASGRGAYNEQFF
TGCAGTGCTAGTGGTCGCGGGGCCTACAATGAGCAGTTCTTC
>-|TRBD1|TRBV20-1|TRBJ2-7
CSAGQDSYEQYF
TGCAGTGCTGGACAGGACTCCTACGAGCAGTACTTC
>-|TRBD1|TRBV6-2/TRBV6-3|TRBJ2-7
CASSLQGASYEQYF
TGTGCCAGCAGTTTGCAGGGGGCCTCCTACGAGCAGTACTTC
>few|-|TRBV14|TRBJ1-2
CASSPGLGYGYTF
TGTGCCAGCAGCCCAGGGCTTGGGTATGGCTACACCTTC
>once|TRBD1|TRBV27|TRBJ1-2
CASSLRTGGPYGYTF
TGTGCCAGCAGTTTAAGGACAGGGGGTCCCTATGGCTACACCTTC
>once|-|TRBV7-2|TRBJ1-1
CASSLGRWRSTEAFF
TGTGCCAGCAGCTTAGGGCGGTGGAGGAGCACTGAAGCTTTCTTT
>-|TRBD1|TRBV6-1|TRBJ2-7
CASSEEGQANYEQYF
TGTGCCAGCAGTGAAGAGGGACAGGCGAACTACGAGCAGTACTTC